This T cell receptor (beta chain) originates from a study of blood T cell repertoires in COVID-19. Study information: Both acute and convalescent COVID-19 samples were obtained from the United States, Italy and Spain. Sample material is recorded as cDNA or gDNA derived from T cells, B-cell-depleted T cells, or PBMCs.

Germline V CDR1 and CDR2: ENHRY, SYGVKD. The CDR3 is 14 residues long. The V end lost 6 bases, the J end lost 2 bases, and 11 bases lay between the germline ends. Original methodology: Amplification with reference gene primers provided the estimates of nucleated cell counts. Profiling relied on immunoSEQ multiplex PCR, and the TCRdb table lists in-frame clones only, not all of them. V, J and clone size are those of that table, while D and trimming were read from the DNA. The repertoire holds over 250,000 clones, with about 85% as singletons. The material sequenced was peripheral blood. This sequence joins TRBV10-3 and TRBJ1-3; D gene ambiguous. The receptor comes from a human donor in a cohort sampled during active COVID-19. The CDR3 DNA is TGTGCCATCAGGGAGGTCAGTCCTGGAAACACCATATATTTT. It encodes CAIREVSPGNTIYF.